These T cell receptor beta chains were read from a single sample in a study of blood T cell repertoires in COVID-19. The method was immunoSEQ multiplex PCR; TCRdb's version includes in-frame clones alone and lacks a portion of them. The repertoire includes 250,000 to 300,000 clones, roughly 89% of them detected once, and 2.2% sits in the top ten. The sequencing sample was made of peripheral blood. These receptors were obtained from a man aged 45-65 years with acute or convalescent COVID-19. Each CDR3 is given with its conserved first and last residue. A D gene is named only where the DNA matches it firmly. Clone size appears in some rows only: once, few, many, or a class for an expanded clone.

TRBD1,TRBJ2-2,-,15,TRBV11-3,TGTGCCAGCAGCTTTGCCGCAGGGGGCACCGGGGAGCTGTTTTTT,CASSFAAGGTGELFF
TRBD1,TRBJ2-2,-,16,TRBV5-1,TGCGCCAGCAGCGGAGCCGGGACAGGCAGCACCGGGGAGCTGTTTTTT,CASSGAGTGSTGELFF
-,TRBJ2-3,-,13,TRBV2,TGTGCCAGCAGTGAATTCATGCGGGATACGCAGTATTTT,CASSEFMRDTQYF
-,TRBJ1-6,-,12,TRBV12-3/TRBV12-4,TGTGCCAGCAGCCAGCCGGGGGTCCCCCTCCACTTT,CASSQPGVPLHF
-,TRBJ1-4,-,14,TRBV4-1,TGCGCCAGCAGTTTCCAGGGAACTCGTGAAAAACTGTTTTTT,CASSFQGTREKLFF
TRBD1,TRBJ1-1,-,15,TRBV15,TGTGCCACCAGCAGAGATCGGACAGGGGGCACTGAAGCTTTCTTT,CATSRDRTGGTEAFF
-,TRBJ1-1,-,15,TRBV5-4,TGTGCCAGCAGCATAAACAGGGCTGTGAACACTGAAGCTTTCTTT,CASSINRAVNTEAFF
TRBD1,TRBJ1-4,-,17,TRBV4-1,TGCGCCAGCAGCCAATGGGGGACAGGGGGCCGAGAGGAAAAACTGTTTTTT,CASSQWGTGGREEKLFF
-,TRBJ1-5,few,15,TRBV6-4,TGTGCCAGCAGTGACCCCCCCGGGGGCAATCAGCCCCAGCATTTT,CASSDPPGGNQPQHF
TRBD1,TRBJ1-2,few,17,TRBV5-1,TGCGCCAGCAGCTTGGTGGGACAGGCGGACCAGTTGGGAGGCTACACCTTC,CASSLVGQADQLGGYTF
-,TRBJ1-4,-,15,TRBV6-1,TGTGCCAGCAGTGAAAAGGGAGGTTCGCGGGAAAAACTGTTTTTT,CASSEKGGSREKLFF
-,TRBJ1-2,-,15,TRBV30,TGTGCCTGGAGTACAACTCCCGCAGGGAACTATGGCTACACCTTC,CAWSTTPAGNYGYTF
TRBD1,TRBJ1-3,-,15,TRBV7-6,TGTGCCAGCAGCTTAGGACAGGGTCCTGGAAACACCATATATTTT,CASSLGQGPGNTIYF
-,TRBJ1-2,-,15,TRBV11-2,TGTGCCAGCAGCTTAGATCGCGAATCCTGGTATGGCTACACCTTC,CASSLDRESWYGYTF
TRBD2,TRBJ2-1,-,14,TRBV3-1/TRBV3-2,TGTGCCAGCAGAGTTAGCGGGGGCATCAATGAGCAGTTCTTC,CASRVSGGINEQFF
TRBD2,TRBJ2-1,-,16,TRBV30,TGTGCCTGGAGTGTACGGGGAGCGGGGGGAGGCAATGAGCAGTTCTTC,CAWSVRGAGGGNEQFF
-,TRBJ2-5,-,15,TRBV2,TGTGCCAGCAGCCCAGCGACGTATATTCAAGAGACCCAGTACTTC,CASSPATYIQETQYF
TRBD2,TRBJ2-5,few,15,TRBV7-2,TGTGCCAGCAGCTTAGAGGGTAGCGGGGGTGGGACCCAGTACTTC,CASSLEGSGGGTQYF
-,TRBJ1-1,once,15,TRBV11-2,TGTGCCAGCAGCTTTTTCGGCCAGGGAGGCACTGAAGCTTTCTTT,CASSFFGQGGTEAFF
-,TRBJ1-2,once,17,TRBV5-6,TGTGCCAGCAGCTTCCCGACAGGCCCCCAAGGAGGTTGGGGCTACACCTTC,CASSFPTGPQGGWGYTF
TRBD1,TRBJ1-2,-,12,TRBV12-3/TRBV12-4,TGTGCCAGCAGTTCGACAGGGGCTGGCTACACCTTC,CASSSTGAGYTF
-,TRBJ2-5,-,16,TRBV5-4,TGTGCCAGCAGCCCGCGAGGAGGGGACCACCAAGAGACCCAGTACTTC,CASSPRGGDHQETQYF
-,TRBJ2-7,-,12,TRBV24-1,TGTGCCACCAGTGATCCCGGAGGTGAGCAGTACTTC,CATSDPGGEQYF
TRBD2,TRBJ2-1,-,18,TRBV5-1,TGCGCCAGCAGCTTGGAGGCTAGCGGGGCCGCCAGGTACAATGAGCAGTTCTTC,CASSLEASGAARYNEQFF
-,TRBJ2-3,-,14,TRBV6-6,TGTGCCAGCAGTTACTCGGTCACTACCCATACGCAGTATTTT,CASSYSVTTHTQYF
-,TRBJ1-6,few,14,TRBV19,TGTGCCAGTAGTACCGGGGGTAATAATTCACCCCTCCACTTT,CASSTGGNNSPLHF
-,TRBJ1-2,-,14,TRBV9,TGTGCCAGCAGCGTAGATGGCAGGGTCTATGGCTACACCTTC,CASSVDGRVYGYTF
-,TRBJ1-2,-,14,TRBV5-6,TGTGCCAGCTTACTCGGGAGAGGAAAATATGGCTACACCTTC,CASLLGRGKYGYTF
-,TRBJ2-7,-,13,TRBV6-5,TGTGCCAGCAGTTACTCGTCCCTCGGGGAGCAGTACTTC,CASSYSSLGEQYF
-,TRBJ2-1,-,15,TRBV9,TGTGCCAGCAGCGTAGCAGGGGACTATAAGGTTGAGCAGTTCTTC,CASSVAGDYKVEQFF
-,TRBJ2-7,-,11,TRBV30,TGTGCCTGGACCCCCGGCTACGAGCAGTACTTC,CAWTPGYEQYF
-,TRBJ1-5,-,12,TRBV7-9,TGTGCCAGCAGCACAGGGAGCCTGCCCCAGCATTTT,CASSTGSLPQHF
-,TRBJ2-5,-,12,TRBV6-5,TGTGCCAGCTCCAAGGAGACGGGGACCCAGTACTTC,CASSKETGTQYF
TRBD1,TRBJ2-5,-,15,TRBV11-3,TGTGCCAGCAGCCCAGTGACAGGGTCGGGAGAGACCCAGTACTTC,CASSPVTGSGETQYF
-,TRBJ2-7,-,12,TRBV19,TGTGCCAGTACGAGTCCCAGGGGCGAGCAGTACTTC,CASTSPRGEQYF
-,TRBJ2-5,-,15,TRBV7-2,TGTGCCAGCAGCCAGCCTCTAGCGCAAGAAGAGACCCAGTACTTC,CASSQPLAQEETQYF
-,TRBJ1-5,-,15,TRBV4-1,TGCGCCAGCAGCCAAGAACGGGGGTTAAGTCAGCCCCAGCATTTT,CASSQERGLSQPQHF
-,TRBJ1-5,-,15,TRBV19,TGTGCCAGTAGTATAGTTTCGAGGGGCAATCAGCCCCAGCATTTT,CASSIVSRGNQPQHF
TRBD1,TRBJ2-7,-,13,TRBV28,TGTGCCAGCGGCGACAGGGTTTCCCACGAGCAGTACTTC,CASGDRVSHEQYF
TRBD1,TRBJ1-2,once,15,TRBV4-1,TGCGCCAGCAGCCAAGAGACAGGGTTGGGCTATGGCTACACCTTC,CASSQETGLGYGYTF
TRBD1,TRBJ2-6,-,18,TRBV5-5,TGTGCCAGCAGCACCCGACAGGGAACGAACTCTGGGGCCAACGTCCTGACTTTC,CASSTRQGTNSGANVLTF
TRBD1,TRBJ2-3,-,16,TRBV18,TGTGCCAGCTCACCACGGACAGGGGACAACACAGATACGCAGTATTTT,CASSPRTGDNTDTQYF
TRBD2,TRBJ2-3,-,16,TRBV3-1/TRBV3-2,TGTGCCAGCAGCCAAGATCTTCTAGCGGCCACAGATACGCAGTATTTT,CASSQDLLAATDTQYF
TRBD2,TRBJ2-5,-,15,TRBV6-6,TGTGCCAGCAGTTACCCGACTAGCGGGGGAGAGACCCAGTACTTC,CASSYPTSGGETQYF
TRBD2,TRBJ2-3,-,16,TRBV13,TGTGCCAGCAGCTTCCGAGAAGCGGGGGGTACAGATACGCAGTATTTT,CASSFREAGGTDTQYF
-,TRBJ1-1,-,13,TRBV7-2,TGTGCCAGCAGTCGCGCCTTCGGGGTTGTGGCTTTCTTT,CASSRAFGVVAFF
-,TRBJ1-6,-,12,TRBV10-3,TGTGCCATCGGGAGGGTGGATTCACCCCTCCACTTT,CAIGRVDSPLHF
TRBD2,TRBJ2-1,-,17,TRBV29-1,TGCAGCGTTGTTGGGCCCGGAGGACTAGCGGGGGTGAATGAGCAGTTCTTC,CSVVGPGGLAGVNEQFF
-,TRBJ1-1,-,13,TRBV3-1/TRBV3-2,TGTGCCAGCAGCCAAGGCGTCGGCACTGAAGCTTTCTTT,CASSQGVGTEAFF
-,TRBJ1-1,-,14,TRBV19,TGTGCCAGTTCCCCCGGGGGAGTGAACACTGAAGCTTTCTTT,CASSPGGVNTEAFF
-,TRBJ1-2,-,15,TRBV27,TGTGCCAGCCGGGAGGGTCGGGATTTTCACTATGGCTACACCTTC,CASREGRDFHYGYTF
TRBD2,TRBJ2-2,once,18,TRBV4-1,TGCGCCAGCAGCCAAGTGGCCGGGACTAGCGGGGGGAAAGGGGAGCTGTTTTTT,CASSQVAGTSGGKGELFF
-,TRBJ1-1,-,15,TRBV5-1,TGCGCCAGCAGCTTGGACGGACAGCCGAACACTGAAGCTTTCTTT,CASSLDGQPNTEAFF
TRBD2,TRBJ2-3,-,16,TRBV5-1,TGCGCCAGCAGCTTGTGGGCTAGCGGGGGGGCAGATACGCAGTATTTT,CASSLWASGGADTQYF
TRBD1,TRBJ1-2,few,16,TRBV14,TGTGCCAGCAGCGCCATCGGGACAGAGCTCCGCGATGGCTACACCTTC,CASSAIGTELRDGYTF
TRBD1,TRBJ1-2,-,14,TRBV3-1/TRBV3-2,TGTGCCAGCAGCCCCGGGACAGGGAACTATGGCTACACCTTC,CASSPGTGNYGYTF
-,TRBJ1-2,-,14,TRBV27,TGTGCCAGCAGGCCGCGGGGGGGGACCGATGGCTACACCTTC,CASRPRGGTDGYTF
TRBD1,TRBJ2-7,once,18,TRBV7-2,TGTGCCAGCAGCTTAGGGCGGACAGGGGGCTACTACTACTACGAGCAGTACTTC,CASSLGRTGGYYYYEQYF
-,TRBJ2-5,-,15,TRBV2,TGTGCCAGCAGTCGCCCCGGGACTCAGCAAGAGACCCAGTACTTC,CASSRPGTQQETQYF